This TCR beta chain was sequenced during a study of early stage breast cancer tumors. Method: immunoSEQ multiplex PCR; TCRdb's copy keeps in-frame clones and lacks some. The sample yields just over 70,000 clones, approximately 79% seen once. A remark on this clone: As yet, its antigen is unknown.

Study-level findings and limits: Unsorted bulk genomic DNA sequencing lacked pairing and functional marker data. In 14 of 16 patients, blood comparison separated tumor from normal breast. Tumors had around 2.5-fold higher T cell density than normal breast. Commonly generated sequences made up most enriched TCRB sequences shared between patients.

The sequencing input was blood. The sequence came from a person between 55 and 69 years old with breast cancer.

CDR3 amino acids: CASSFGTLFPSGNTIYF. The CDR3 region has the DNA TGTGCCAGCAGCTTCGGGACACTATTCCCCTCTGGAAACACCATATATTTT. The chain couples TRBV5-5 to TRBJ1-3; D perhaps matches TRBD1 (6 bases). The V gene lost 2 bases and the J gene lost 0 bases, with 15 bases spanning the gap. The CDR3 sequence is 17 residues long. Germline CDR1 is SGHKS and CDR2 is YYEKEE (reference sequence).